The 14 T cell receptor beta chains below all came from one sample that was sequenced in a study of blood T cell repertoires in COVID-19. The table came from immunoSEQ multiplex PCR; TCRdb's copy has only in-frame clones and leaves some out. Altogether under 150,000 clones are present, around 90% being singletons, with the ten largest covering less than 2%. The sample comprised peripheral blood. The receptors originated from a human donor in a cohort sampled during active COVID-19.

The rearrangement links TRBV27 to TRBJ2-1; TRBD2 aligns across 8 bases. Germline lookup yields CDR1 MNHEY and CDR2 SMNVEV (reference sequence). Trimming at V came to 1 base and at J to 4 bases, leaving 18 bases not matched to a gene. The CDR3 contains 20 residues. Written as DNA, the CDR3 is TGTGCCAGCAGTTTATTGGTCGGGCTAGCGGGCGAACTGGAATACAATGAGCAGTTCTTC. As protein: CASSLLVGLAGELEYNEQFF.

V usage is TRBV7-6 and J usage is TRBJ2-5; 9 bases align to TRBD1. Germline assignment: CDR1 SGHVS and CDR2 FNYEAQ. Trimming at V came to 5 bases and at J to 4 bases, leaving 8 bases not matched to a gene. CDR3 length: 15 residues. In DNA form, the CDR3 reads TGTGCCAGCAGCCCGTGGACAGGGGCCCCAGAGACCCAGTACTTC. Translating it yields CASSPWTGAPETQYF. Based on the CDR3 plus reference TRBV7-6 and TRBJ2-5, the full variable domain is GAGVSQSPRYKVTKRGQDVALRCDPISGHVSLYWYRQALGQGPEFLTYFNYEAQQDKSGLPNDRFSAERPEGSISTLTIQRTEQRDSAMYRCASSPWTGAPETQYFGPGTRLLVL.

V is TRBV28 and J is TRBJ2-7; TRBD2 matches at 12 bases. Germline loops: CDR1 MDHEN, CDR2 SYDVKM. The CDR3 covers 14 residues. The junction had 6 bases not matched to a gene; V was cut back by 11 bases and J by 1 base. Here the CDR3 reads CAGSTSGSSYEQYF. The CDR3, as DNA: TGTGCCGGGTCGACTAGCGGGAGTTCCTACGAGCAGTACTTC.

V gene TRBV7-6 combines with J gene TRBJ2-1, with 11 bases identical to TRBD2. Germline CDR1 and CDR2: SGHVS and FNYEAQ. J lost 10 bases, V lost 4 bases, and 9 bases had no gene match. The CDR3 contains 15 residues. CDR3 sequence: CASSSGTSGGGEQFF. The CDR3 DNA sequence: TGTGCCAGCAGCTCCGGGACTAGCGGAGGCGGGGAGCAGTTCTTC.

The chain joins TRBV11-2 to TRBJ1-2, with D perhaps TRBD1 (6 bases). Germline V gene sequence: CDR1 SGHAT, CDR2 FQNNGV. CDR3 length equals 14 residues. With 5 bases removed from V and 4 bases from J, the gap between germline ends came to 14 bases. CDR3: CASSRNREIYGYTF. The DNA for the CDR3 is TGTGCCAGCAGCCGCAACAGGGAGATCTATGGCTACACCTTC.

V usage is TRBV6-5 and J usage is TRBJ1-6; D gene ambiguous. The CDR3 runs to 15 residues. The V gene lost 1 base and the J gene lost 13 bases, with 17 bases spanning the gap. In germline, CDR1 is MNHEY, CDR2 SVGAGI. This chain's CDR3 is CASSYWRNPPVPLHF. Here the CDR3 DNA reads TGTGCCAGCAGTTACTGGCGGAATCCCCCCGTGCCCCTCCACTTT.

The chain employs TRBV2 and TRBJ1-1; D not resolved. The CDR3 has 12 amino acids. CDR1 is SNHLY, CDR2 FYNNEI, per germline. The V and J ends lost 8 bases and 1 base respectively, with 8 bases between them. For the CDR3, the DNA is TGTGCCAGCCGGACTGCGAACACTGAAGCTTTCTTT. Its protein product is CASRTANTEAFF. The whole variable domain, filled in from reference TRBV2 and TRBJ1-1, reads EPEVTQTPSHQVTQMGQEVILRCVPISNHLYFYWYRQILGQKVEFLVSFYNNEISEKSEIFDDQFSVERPDGSNFTLKIRSTKLEDSAMYFCASRTANTEAFFGQGTRLTVV.

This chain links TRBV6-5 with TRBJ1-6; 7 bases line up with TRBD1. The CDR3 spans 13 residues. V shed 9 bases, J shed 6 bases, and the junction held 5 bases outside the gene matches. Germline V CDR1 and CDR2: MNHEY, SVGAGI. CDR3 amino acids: CASTGTANSPLHF. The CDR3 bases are TGTGCCAGTACCGGGACAGCTAATTCACCCCTCCACTTT.

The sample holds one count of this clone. This CDR3 reads CASSQGQTNTEAFF. CDR3 in DNA: TGTGCCAGCAGCCAAGGACAGACGAACACTGAAGCTTTCTTT. The chain has TRBV3-1 (or the pseudogene TRBV3-2) and TRBJ1-1; tentatively, D is TRBD1 (5 bases). The CDR3 consists of 14 residues. Trimming left V 1 base short and J 1 base short, with 7 bases between. Germline assignment: CDR1 LGHDT and CDR2 YNNKEL (reference sequence).

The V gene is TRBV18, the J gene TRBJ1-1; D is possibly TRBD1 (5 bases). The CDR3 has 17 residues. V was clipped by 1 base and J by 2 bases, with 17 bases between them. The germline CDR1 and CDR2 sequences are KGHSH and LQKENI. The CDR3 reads CASSPRGSSSLNTEAFF. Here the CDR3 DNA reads TGTGCCAGCTCACCACGGGGCTCAAGTTCTCTTAACACTGAAGCTTTCTTT.

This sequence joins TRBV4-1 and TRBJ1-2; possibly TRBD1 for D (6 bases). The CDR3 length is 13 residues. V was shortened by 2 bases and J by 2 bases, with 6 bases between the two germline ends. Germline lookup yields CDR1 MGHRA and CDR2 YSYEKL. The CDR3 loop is CASSQQGNYGYTF. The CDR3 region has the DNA TGCGCCAGCAGCCAACAGGGGAACTATGGCTACACCTTC.

CDR3 sequence reads: CASSFSGSSYEQYF. DNA of the CDR3: TGTGCCAGCAGCTTTTCCGGTAGCTCCTACGAGCAGTACTTC. The V and J genes are TRBV5-4 and TRBJ2-7; D remains ambiguous. The CDR3 is 14 amino acids. With 2 bases removed from V and 0 bases from J, the gap between germline ends came to 9 bases. The germline V gene encodes CDR1 SGHNT and CDR2 YYREEE (reference sequence).

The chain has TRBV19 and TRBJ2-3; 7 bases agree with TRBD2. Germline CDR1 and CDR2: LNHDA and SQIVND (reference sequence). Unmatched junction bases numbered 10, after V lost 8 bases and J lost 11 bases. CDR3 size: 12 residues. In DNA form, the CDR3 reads TGTGCCAGTTCTTTACGGCGGGAGATGCAGTATTTT. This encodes CASSLRREMQYF. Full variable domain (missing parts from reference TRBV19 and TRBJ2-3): DGGITQSPKYLFRKEGQNVTLSCEQNLNHDAMYWYRQDPGQGLRLIYYSQIVNDFQKGDIAEGYSVSREKKESFPLTVTSAQKNPTAFYLCASSLRREMQYFGPGTRLTVL.

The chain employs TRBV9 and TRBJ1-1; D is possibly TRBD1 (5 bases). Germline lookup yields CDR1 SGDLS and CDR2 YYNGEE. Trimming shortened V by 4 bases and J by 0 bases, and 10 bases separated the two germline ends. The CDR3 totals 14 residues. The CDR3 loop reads CASSQGRVNTEAFF. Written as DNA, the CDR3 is TGTGCCAGCAGCCAGGGCAGGGTGAACACTGAAGCTTTCTTT.